This paragraph reports one T cell receptor beta chain. This sample stems from a study of blood T cell repertoires in COVID-19. Study background: The samples span acute and convalescent COVID-19 from the United States, Italy and Spain. Sample material is recorded as cDNA or gDNA derived from T cells, B-cell-depleted T cells, or PBMCs.

Methods used by the authors: Reference gene primer amplification yielded estimated nucleated cell counts. Data came from immunoSEQ multiplex PCR; TCRdb stores just in-frame clones and leaves some out. D and trimming come from the DNA, and the V and J calls and clone size come from that table. The repertoire has some 17,000 clones, approximately 90% of them found once; the top ten carry 3.5% to 5%. The CDR3 spans 13 residues. V was shortened by 3 bases and J by 5 bases, with 11 bases between the two germline ends. Germline loops: CDR1 KGHSH, CDR2 LQKENI. Sample: peripheral blood. This TCR was sampled from a man in his sixties with active COVID-19. The V and J genes are TRBV18 and TRBJ2-7; weak D call: TRBD2 (5 bases). The CDR3 DNA follows: TGTGCCAGCTCACCCGGAGGAACAAACGAGCAGTACTTC. The encoded protein is CASSPGGTNEQYF. Supplemented by reference TRBV18 and TRBJ2-7, the full variable domain reads NAGVMQNPRHLVRRRGQEARLRCSPMKGHSHVYWYRQLPEEGLKFMVYLQKENIIDESGMPKERFSAEFPKEGPSILRIQQVVRGDSAAYFCASSPGGTNEQYFGPGTRLTVT.